One and the same sample provided the 8 T cell receptor beta chains below, sequenced in a study of glioma-infiltrating T cells after dendritic cell vaccination. Indicated time point: after dendritic cell vaccination, including at tumor progression/relapse. The protocol was immunoSEQ multiplex PCR, while the TCRdb copy is restricted to in-frame clones and leaves out a portion. The table records 85,000 to 100,000 clones, 85% of them present only once. The sequences come from blood, collected after dendritic cell vaccination. The source of these receptors is a human donor with glioblastoma.

The J gene is TRBJ2-5, the V gene TRBV7-9; a weak D match, TRBD2 (5 bases). The CDR3 is 15 amino acids. Trimming cost V 2 bases and J 1 base, with 11 bases left between them. CDR1 SEHNR and CDR2 FQNEAQ come from the germline V gene (reference sequence). The chain's CDR3 is CASSLSGLIQETQYF. The CDR3 bases are TGTGCCAGCAGCTTATCTGGACTGATCCAAGAGACCCAGTACTTC.

This sequence joins TRBV5-5 and TRBJ2-5, with TRBD2 as a possible D gene (6 bases). The germline gives CDR1 SGHKS, CDR2 YYEKEE (reference sequence). V was trimmed by 1 base and J by 3 bases, leaving 19 bases between them. The CDR3 contains 17 residues. The chain's CDR3 is CASSLIGGSWRKETQYF. The CDR3 DNA reads as TGTGCCAGCAGCTTGATCGGGGGATCGTGGAGGAAAGAGACCCAGTACTTC.

The V gene is TRBV6-1, the J gene TRBJ2-3; no reliable D call. The CDR3 runs to 12 residues. Trimming removed 6 bases from V and 4 bases from J, with 8 bases in between. Per the germline V gene, CDR1 is MNHNS and CDR2 is SASEGT. The CDR3 region has the DNA TGTGCCAGCAGGGAGATCTCAGATACGCAGTATTTT. Translated, it gives CASREISDTQYF.

The V and J genes are TRBV7-3 and TRBJ2-1, with 9 bases matching TRBD2. The CDR3 has 15 residues. Germline values: CDR1 SGHTA, CDR2 FQGTGA. Germline trimming cut 2 bases from V and 6 bases from J; bases unmatched to any gene: 5. The CDR3, as DNA: TGTGCCAGCAGCTTATCTAGCGGGGCTTCCAATGAGCAGTTCTTC. It codes for CASSLSSGASNEQFF.

V gene TRBV11-2 combines with J gene TRBJ1-4; D remains ambiguous. This CDR3 has 14 amino acids. The V gene lost 5 bases and the J gene lost 7 bases, with 14 bases spanning the gap. The germline CDR1 and CDR2 sequences are SGHAT and FQNNGV. CDR3 nucleotides: TGTGCCAGCAGCGCGATAGGATCGGGTGAAAAACTGTTTTTT. This sequence encodes CASSAIGSGEKLFF.

This chain links TRBV6-5 with TRBJ1-6, with 7 bases that match TRBD1. The V gene end was trimmed by 6 bases and the J gene end by 5 bases; junction bases not matched to a gene: 7. CDR1 and CDR2 (germline): MNHEY, SVGAGI. This CDR3 is 15 amino acids long. DNA of the CDR3: TGTGCCAGCAGAGCCGGGACAGTAAATAATTCACCCCTCCACTTT. Translated, it gives CASRAGTVNNSPLHF.

The V call is TRBV27, the J call TRBJ1-5; 9 nucleotides line up with TRBD1. Germline V gene lookup returns CDR1 MNHEY and CDR2 SMNVEV (reference sequence). Germline trimming cut 6 bases from V and 3 bases from J; bases unmatched to any gene: 6. CDR3 length: 15 residues. The CDR3 is CASSQDRGFNQPQHF. The DNA of the CDR3 is TGTGCCAGCAGCCAAGACAGGGGGTTCAATCAGCCCCAGCATTTT.

The chain has TRBV5-5 and TRBJ2-7, with TRBD1 matching over 11 bases. Per germline, CDR1 SGHKS and CDR2 YYEKEE (reference sequence). The CDR3 has 18 amino acids. V trimming: 3 bases; J trimming: 6 bases; junction bases outside the gene matches: 17. The CDR3 is CASSSTTKDRGLLGEQYF. In DNA form, the CDR3 reads TGTGCCAGCAGCTCCACAACTAAGGACAGGGGGCTGTTGGGCGAGCAGTACTTC.